Listed here are 17 T cell receptor beta chains from one sample, sequenced in a study of neurological immune-mediated disorders. TCRdb analysed the 5' RACE reads with MiXCR anew, one entry per CDR3 protein. The data show 100,000 or so distinct CDR3 sequences, 13% seen once. Time point described: longitudinal time-point 2. Material: PBMCs. The receptors come from a female donor with HTLV-1-associated myelopathy (HAM/TSP).

This clonotype was recorded at least ten times. The V and J genes are TRBV12-3 or TRBV12-4 and TRBJ1-2; the D gene is possibly TRBD1 (6 bases). The CDR3 extends over 12 amino acids. V shed 5 bases and J shed 5 bases, with 9 bases lying between them. The CDR3: CASSPQGYGYTF. The CDR3 DNA reads TGTGCCAGCAGTCCTCAGGGGTATGGCTACACCTTC.

Ten or more counts support this clonotype. J is TRBJ2-2 and V is TRBV28; D is unresolved. The ends were cut back, 8 bases at V and 4 bases at J, with 8 bases in the middle. The CDR3 consists of 12 residues. Germline CDR1 reads MDHEN; CDR2 reads SYDVKM. The CDR3 sequence is CASFRLTGELFF. In nucleotides, the CDR3 is TGTGCCAGCTTCAGACTCACCGGGGAGCTGTTTTTT.

This clonotype showed up many times. The chain joins TRBV5-6 to TRBJ2-1; TRBD2 matches 7 bases. With V trimmed by 2 bases and J by 3 bases, 5 bases remained unmatched. Germline V gives CDR1 SGHDT, CDR2 YYEEEE. The CDR3 runs to 15 residues. The DNA of the CDR3 is TGTGCCAGCAGCTTCTCGGGGGGTCGCTACAATGAGCAGTTCTTC. Its protein product is CASSFSGGRYNEQFF.

This clonotype was seen many times. The rearrangement uses TRBV5-1 and TRBJ2-2; unclear D gene. Looked up from germline, CDR1 is SGHRS and CDR2 is YFSETQ. The CDR3 loop spans 14 amino acids. The ends were cut back, 0 bases at V and 4 bases at J, with 7 bases in the middle. The CDR3 is CASSLGLLTGELFF. DNA for the CDR3: TGCGCCAGCAGCTTGGGACTCCTCACCGGGGAGCTGTTTTTT.

V is TRBV20-1 and J is TRBJ1-4; D gene unclear. This CDR3 region has 12 residues. The ends were cut back, 8 bases at V and 5 bases at J, with 12 bases in the middle. CDR1 is DFQATT, CDR2 SNEGSKA, per germline (reference sequence). The CDR3 DNA sequence: TGCAGTACTCGAACCTTAAATGAAAAACTGTTTTTT. Its protein is CSTRTLNEKLFF.

The V gene is TRBV20-1, the J gene TRBJ2-1; D is possibly TRBD2 (6 bases). V was shortened by 7 bases and J by 9 bases, with 22 bases between the two germline ends. Per germline, CDR1 DFQATT and CDR2 SNEGSKA (reference sequence). This CDR3 contains 14 residues. The CDR3: CSVDRRGRSGEQFF. CDR3 DNA: TGCAGTGTTGACCGGAGGGGCAGGTCCGGTGAGCAGTTCTTC.

This clonotype was observed many times. This chain links TRBV3-1 with TRBJ2-1; D not resolved. Germline CDR1 reads LGHDT; CDR2 reads YNNKEL (reference sequence). The CDR3 runs to 14 residues. V was pared by 3 bases and J by 6 bases, with 12 bases between. CDR3 nucleotides: TGTGCCAGCAGCCAGGTCGGAGAAAGCAATGAGCAGTTCTTC. This encodes CASSQVGESNEQFF.

This clonotype was seen repeatedly, ten times or more. This chain joins TRBV6-5 and TRBJ1-2, with D possibly matching TRBD1 (5 bases). Trimming took off 2 bases at V and 4 bases at J, with 11 bases between the two ends. CDR1 and CDR2 from the germline V gene are MNHEY and SVGAGI. This CDR3 has 14 residues. CDR3 DNA: TGTGCCAGCAGTTACCGTAGGGGCAGCTATGGCTACACCTTC. This codes for CASSYRRGSYGYTF.

A note on this clonotype: This may stem from a read error, because a much larger clone lies one nucleotide away. The J gene is TRBJ2-3, the V gene TRBV12-3 or TRBV12-4; TRBD1 matches at 7 bases. The CDR3 runs 15 residues. With V trimmed by 1 base and J by 5 bases, 6 bases remained unmatched. The CDR3 bases are TGTGCCAGCAGTTTAGGAGGGGGCGGGCAAGATACGCAGTATTTT. Translated: CASSLGGGGQDTQYF.

This clonotype appeared a few times. The chain carries TRBV19 and TRBJ1-2, with D hard to call. V lost 6 bases and J 2 bases, leaving 10 bases between the germline ends. The CDR3 runs to 13 residues. From germline, CDR1 is LNHDA and CDR2 SQIVND (reference sequence). Here the CDR3 reads CASRKGLNYGYTF. The DNA for the CDR3 is TGTGCCAGTAGAAAAGGACTGAACTATGGCTACACCTTC.

This clonotype was detected many times. The V gene is TRBV5-5, the J gene TRBJ2-1, with 9 bases matching TRBD1. Trimming cost V 4 bases and J 2 bases; bases outside gene matches: 4. The CDR3 runs 15 residues. Per the germline V gene, CDR1 is SGHKS and CDR2 is YYEKEE (reference sequence). DNA of the CDR3: TGTGCCAGCAGCCCCGGGACAGGGACCTACAATGAGCAGTTCTTC. Translating it yields CASSPGTGTYNEQFF.

This clonotype has a single count. J is TRBJ2-7 and V is TRBV29-1, with 11 bases aligning to TRBD2. Germline V gene data show CDR1 as SQVTM and CDR2 as ANQGSEA. The CDR3 totals 12 residues. V shed 4 bases, J shed 4 bases, and the junction held 0 bases outside the gene matches. This CDR3 is CSVGTSGYEQYF. CDR3 coding DNA: TGCAGCGTTGGGACTAGCGGGTACGAGCAGTACTTC.

This clonotype was observed many times. The chain carries TRBV28 and TRBJ2-1; tentative D call: TRBD2 (6 bases). The germline V gene encodes CDR1 MDHEN and CDR2 SYDVKM. The length of the CDR3 is 12 residues. V shed 7 bases and J shed 5 bases, with 9 bases lying between them. CDR3 DNA: TGTGCCAGCAACTGGGGGGACAATGAGCAGTTCTTC. It encodes CASNWGDNEQFF.

This clonotype has ten or more counts. The rearrangement links TRBV5-1 to TRBJ1-1, with D perhaps TRBD1 (6 bases). CDR1 SGHRS and CDR2 YFSETQ come from the germline V gene. V lost 0 bases and J lost 6, with 9 bases in between. This CDR3 region has 13 residues. This CDR3 reads CASSLDGGAEAFF. The DNA of the CDR3 is TGCGCCAGCAGCTTGGACGGGGGCGCTGAAGCTTTCTTT.

The sample holds many counts of this clonotype. This chain connects TRBV20-1 to TRBJ2-3, with TRBD2 matching over 7 bases. The length of the CDR3 is 15 residues. With 5 bases clipped from V and 2 bases from J, the junction kept 10 bases outside the gene matches. Germline CDR1 reads DFQATT; CDR2 reads SNEGSKA (reference sequence). CDR3 nucleotides: TGCAGTGCTCTCCAAGGGCGGGGGAACACAGATACGCAGTATTTT. As protein: CSALQGRGNTDTQYF.

In this sample, this clonotype turned up many times. A read error may account for a junction end that differs from germline. The V and J genes are TRBV12-3 or TRBV12-4 and TRBJ2-3; maybe TRBD2 (6 bases). CDR3 length: 14 residues. CDR3 protein: CASSLALSTDTQYF. Here the CDR3 DNA reads TGTGCCAGCAGTCTAGCGCTTAGCACAGATACGCAGTATTTT.

This clonotype was detected many times. The chain is built from TRBV6-2 or TRBV6-3 and TRBJ1-1; D is ambiguous. The CDR3 sequence is 12 residues long. Germline-derived CDR1 and CDR2 are MNHEY and SVGEGT. Trimming stripped 0 bases from V and 8 bases from J, with 7 bases between. The CDR3 DNA reads as TGTGCCAGCAGTTACTCGACGGGAGAAGCTTTCTTT. Translating gives CASSYSTGEAFF.